A selection of T cell receptor beta chains follows, all from one sample in a study of Ad26.COV2.S vaccination and SARS-CoV-2 variants. The table came from immunoSEQ multiplex PCR; TCRdb's copy has only in-frame clones and leaves some out. The profile shows under 400,000 clones, around 87% of them singletons. The specimen comprised peripheral blood, sampled in a trial of Ad26.COV2.S vaccine versus placebo. These receptors came from a person aged 18-60 years who received the Ad26.COV2.S COVID-19 vaccine or a placebo. Each CDR3 is given with its conserved first and last residue. The order of the fields is J gene, D gene, clone size, V gene, CDR3 DNA, CDR3 protein. D genes are given only for firm matches. Clone size is shown for a subset of rows, as once, few, many or a class of expanded clone.

j_gene: TRBJ2-2
d_gene: -
abundance: -
v_gene: TRBV3-1/TRBV3-2
CDR3nt: TGTGCCAGCAGCCACCGGGGGGCGAACGGGGAGCTGTTTTTT
CDR3aa: CASSHRGANGELFF

j_gene: TRBJ1-6
d_gene: -
abundance: -
v_gene: TRBV30
CDR3nt: TGTGCCTTCAATTTGGACACCCTGGATTCACCCCTCCACTTT
CDR3aa: CAFNLDTLDSPLHF

j_gene: TRBJ1-2
d_gene: -
abundance: -
v_gene: TRBV7-9
CDR3nt: TGTGCCAGCAGCTTTGGTCCAGGCGATAACTATGGCTACACCTTC
CDR3aa: CASSFGPGDNYGYTF

j_gene: TRBJ2-2
d_gene: -
abundance: -
v_gene: TRBV19
CDR3nt: TGTGCCAGTAGTCCCACCCAGCTTTCGACCGGGGAGCTGTTTTTT
CDR3aa: CASSPTQLSTGELFF

j_gene: TRBJ2-1
d_gene: -
abundance: -
v_gene: TRBV5-1
CDR3nt: TGCGCCAGCCTCCTAGAACCCGGTGAGCAGTTCTTC
CDR3aa: CASLLEPGEQFF

j_gene: TRBJ2-2
d_gene: TRBD1
abundance: -
v_gene: TRBV11-3
CDR3nt: TGTGCCAGCAGCTCCGGACAGGGGACGGACACCGGGGAGCTGTTTTTT
CDR3aa: CASSSGQGTDTGELFF

j_gene: TRBJ1-5
d_gene: -
abundance: -
v_gene: TRBV30
CDR3nt: TGTGCCTGGAGTCCAGGGGATCAGCCCCAGCATTTT
CDR3aa: CAWSPGDQPQHF

j_gene: TRBJ2-7
d_gene: -
abundance: few
v_gene: TRBV19
CDR3nt: TGTGCCAGTAGTACGGGGGTTCCCTACGAGCAGTACTTC
CDR3aa: CASSTGVPYEQYF

j_gene: TRBJ1-2
d_gene: TRBD1
abundance: -
v_gene: TRBV2
CDR3nt: TGTGCCTACAGGACAGGGAGGCGAGGCTATGGCTACACCTTC
CDR3aa: CAYRTGRRGYGYTF

j_gene: TRBJ2-1
d_gene: -
abundance: -
v_gene: TRBV9
CDR3nt: TGTGCCAGCAGCGTAGAACTGTACAATGAGCAGTTCTTC
CDR3aa: CASSVELYNEQFF

j_gene: TRBJ1-2
d_gene: -
abundance: -
v_gene: TRBV11-2
CDR3nt: TGTGCCAGCAGCTTAGATTTCGGGAACTATGGCTACACCTTC
CDR3aa: CASSLDFGNYGYTF

j_gene: TRBJ1-2
d_gene: -
abundance: -
v_gene: TRBV7-9
CDR3nt: TGTGCCAGCAGTTTCATCCAGGGTGAAACTAACTATGGCTACACCTTC
CDR3aa: CASSFIQGETNYGYTF

j_gene: TRBJ1-6
d_gene: TRBD1
abundance: -
v_gene: TRBV30
CDR3nt: TGTGCCTGGGACTCCAGACAGGGGAGTTCACCCCTCCACTTT
CDR3aa: CAWDSRQGSSPLHF

j_gene: TRBJ1-1
d_gene: TRBD1
abundance: -
v_gene: TRBV14
CDR3nt: TGTGCCAGCAGCCAAGATCTTGGACAGGGGATCATGAACACTGAAGCTTTCTTT
CDR3aa: CASSQDLGQGIMNTEAFF

j_gene: TRBJ1-1
d_gene: -
abundance: -
v_gene: TRBV6-5
CDR3nt: TGTGCCAGCAGTACGGTTGGGGGGGTGAACACTGAAGCTTTCTTT
CDR3aa: CASSTVGGVNTEAFF

j_gene: TRBJ2-5
d_gene: -
abundance: -
v_gene: TRBV27
CDR3nt: TGTGCCAGCAGTCCCCGGGGAGGGGGCCACGAGACCCAGTACTTC
CDR3aa: CASSPRGGGHETQYF

j_gene: TRBJ1-2
d_gene: -
abundance: -
v_gene: TRBV9
CDR3nt: TGTGCCAGCAGCGTTAATGGGGGCTACACCTTC
CDR3aa: CASSVNGGYTF

j_gene: TRBJ2-5
d_gene: TRBD2
abundance: -
v_gene: TRBV7-2
CDR3nt: TGTGCCAGCAGCTTGGGACTAGCGGGGGGGCACGGAGAGACCCAGTACTTC
CDR3aa: CASSLGLAGGHGETQYF

j_gene: TRBJ2-5
d_gene: TRBD2
abundance: -
v_gene: TRBV14
CDR3nt: TGTGCCAGCAGCCAAGTAGCGGGGGCAGGAGAGACCCAGTACTTC
CDR3aa: CASSQVAGAGETQYF

j_gene: TRBJ2-7
d_gene: TRBD2
abundance: -
v_gene: TRBV7-8
CDR3nt: TGTGCCAGCAGCTCACCGGGACTAGTAGCCGAGCAGTACTTC
CDR3aa: CASSSPGLVAEQYF

j_gene: TRBJ1-1
d_gene: -
abundance: -
v_gene: TRBV12-3/TRBV12-4
CDR3nt: TGTGCCAGCAGTTTAAACTCGGTGTTTGAAGCTTTCTTT
CDR3aa: CASSLNSVFEAFF

j_gene: TRBJ1-2
d_gene: TRBD1
abundance: -
v_gene: TRBV5-6
CDR3nt: TGTGCCAGCAGCTTCGGGACAGCGTACTATGGCTACACCTTC
CDR3aa: CASSFGTAYYGYTF

j_gene: TRBJ1-3
d_gene: -
abundance: -
v_gene: TRBV12-3/TRBV12-4
CDR3nt: TGTGCCAGCAGTGTCGGAGTAAACACCATATATTTT
CDR3aa: CASSVGVNTIYF

j_gene: TRBJ1-1
d_gene: TRBD1
abundance: -
v_gene: TRBV19
CDR3nt: TGTATGAGCTCGGCAGGGGGATCGGGCACTGAAGCTTTCTTT
CDR3aa: CMSSAGGSGTEAFF

j_gene: TRBJ1-6
d_gene: -
abundance: -
v_gene: TRBV7-9
CDR3nt: TGTGCCAGCAGCTTCCTCGACAGTTACCCGACGGCCCTCCACTTT
CDR3aa: CASSFLDSYPTALHF

j_gene: TRBJ1-6
d_gene: TRBD1
abundance: once
v_gene: TRBV19
CDR3nt: TGTGCCAGTAGTATGGGGACAGGGGAGAATTCACCCCTCCACTTT
CDR3aa: CASSMGTGENSPLHF

j_gene: TRBJ2-1
d_gene: -
abundance: -
v_gene: TRBV5-1
CDR3nt: TGCGCCAGCAGCCGAGGACAACACAATGAGCAGTTCTTC
CDR3aa: CASSRGQHNEQFF

j_gene: TRBJ1-3
d_gene: -
abundance: -
v_gene: TRBV30
CDR3nt: TGTGCCTGGAGTGTACGAGAAAACACCATATATTTT
CDR3aa: CAWSVRENTIYF

j_gene: TRBJ1-5
d_gene: -
abundance: -
v_gene: TRBV7-8
CDR3nt: TGTGCCAGCAGCCTCTTCACGGGGGCGCCAGGCAATCAGCCCCAGCATTTT
CDR3aa: CASSLFTGAPGNQPQHF

j_gene: TRBJ2-5
d_gene: TRBD2
abundance: -
v_gene: TRBV7-2
CDR3nt: TGTGCCAGCACCCCTCGGCCTAGCGGGGGACAAGAGACCCAGTACTTC
CDR3aa: CASTPRPSGGQETQYF

j_gene: TRBJ2-7
d_gene: -
abundance: -
v_gene: TRBV6-6
CDR3nt: TGTGCCAGCACGGGGATGAGCGACTACGAGCAGTACTTC
CDR3aa: CASTGMSDYEQYF

j_gene: TRBJ1-4
d_gene: -
abundance: -
v_gene: TRBV10-3
CDR3nt: TGTGCCACCCGAAACACAGGGAGTGAAAAACTGTTTTTT
CDR3aa: CATRNTGSEKLFF

j_gene: TRBJ2-5
d_gene: -
abundance: -
v_gene: TRBV7-2
CDR3nt: TGTGCCAGCAGCTTCATACTTGTGGAGACCCAGTACTTC
CDR3aa: CASSFILVETQYF

j_gene: TRBJ2-7
d_gene: -
abundance: once
v_gene: TRBV18
CDR3nt: TGTGCCAGCTCACCAAGTCGATACGAGCAGTACTTC
CDR3aa: CASSPSRYEQYF

j_gene: TRBJ2-5
d_gene: -
abundance: once
v_gene: TRBV9
CDR3nt: TGTGCCAGCAGCGTAGGGAGGCCTTCGTACCAAGAGACCCAGTACTTC
CDR3aa: CASSVGRPSYQETQYF

j_gene: TRBJ1-1
d_gene: -
abundance: -
v_gene: TRBV6-5
CDR3nt: TGTGCCAGCAGCTACACGAGGAACACTGAAGCTTTCTTT
CDR3aa: CASSYTRNTEAFF

j_gene: TRBJ2-1
d_gene: -
abundance: -
v_gene: TRBV5-4
CDR3nt: TGTGCCAGCAGCTCGACAGGTTACAATGAGCAGTTCTTC
CDR3aa: CASSSTGYNEQFF

j_gene: TRBJ1-1
d_gene: -
abundance: -
v_gene: TRBV7-9
CDR3nt: TGTGCCAGCAGCTTAGAGATGAACACTGAAGCTTTCTTT
CDR3aa: CASSLEMNTEAFF

j_gene: TRBJ1-4
d_gene: -
abundance: -
v_gene: TRBV7-2
CDR3nt: TGTGCCAGCAGCCTGGACCCCTCAGGTGCAGGTGAAAAACTGTTTTTT
CDR3aa: CASSLDPSGAGEKLFF

j_gene: TRBJ2-1
d_gene: TRBD1
abundance: -
v_gene: TRBV6-6
CDR3nt: TGTGCCAGCAGTTACAGGACAGGGTCCTACAATGAGCAGTTCTTC
CDR3aa: CASSYRTGSYNEQFF

j_gene: TRBJ1-6
d_gene: TRBD1
abundance: -
v_gene: TRBV13
CDR3nt: TGTGCCAGCAGCTTGGCGGACAGGGTCTCACCCCTCCACTTT
CDR3aa: CASSLADRVSPLHF

j_gene: TRBJ2-7
d_gene: TRBD1
abundance: -
v_gene: TRBV6-1
CDR3nt: TGTGCCAGCAGTGAGGACAGGGAACCTTACGAGCAGTACTTC
CDR3aa: CASSEDREPYEQYF

j_gene: TRBJ1-2
d_gene: TRBD1
abundance: -
v_gene: TRBV5-5
CDR3nt: TGTGCCAGCAGCCCAGGGACAGTCTATGGCTACACCTTC
CDR3aa: CASSPGTVYGYTF

j_gene: TRBJ2-2
d_gene: TRBD2
abundance: -
v_gene: TRBV9
CDR3nt: TGTGCCAGCAGCTCAAGACTAGCGGGAATCGGGGAGCTGTTTTTT
CDR3aa: CASSSRLAGIGELFF

j_gene: TRBJ1-1
d_gene: -
abundance: -
v_gene: TRBV2
CDR3nt: TGTGCCAGCAGAGAGAGTGGGAGGACTGAAGCTTTCTTT
CDR3aa: CASRESGRTEAFF

j_gene: TRBJ2-1
d_gene: TRBD1
abundance: -
v_gene: TRBV9
CDR3nt: TGTGCCAGCAGCCCGCGGACAGGATACAATGAGCAGTTCTTC
CDR3aa: CASSPRTGYNEQFF

j_gene: TRBJ1-5
d_gene: -
abundance: once
v_gene: TRBV4-3
CDR3nt: TGCGCCAGCAGCCAAGGACTGAGCAATCAGCCCCAGCATTTT
CDR3aa: CASSQGLSNQPQHF

j_gene: TRBJ1-5
d_gene: -
abundance: -
v_gene: TRBV30
CDR3nt: TGTGCCTGGAGCTATGTTGGGAGCAATCAGCCCCAGCATTTT
CDR3aa: CAWSYVGSNQPQHF

j_gene: TRBJ2-5
d_gene: -
abundance: -
v_gene: TRBV2
CDR3nt: TGTGCCAGCAAGGGGTTTCAAGAGACCCAGTACTTC
CDR3aa: CASKGFQETQYF

j_gene: TRBJ2-7
d_gene: -
abundance: -
v_gene: TRBV4-1
CDR3nt: TGCGCCAGCAGCCAAGATGGGGATACTACCTACGAGCAGTACTTC
CDR3aa: CASSQDGDTTYEQYF

j_gene: TRBJ1-1
d_gene: -
abundance: -
v_gene: TRBV13
CDR3nt: TGTGCCAGCAGCTTAAAGGGGATGAACACTGAAGCTTTCTTT
CDR3aa: CASSLKGMNTEAFF

j_gene: TRBJ2-1
d_gene: TRBD2
abundance: few
v_gene: TRBV3-1/TRBV3-2
CDR3nt: TGTGCCAGCAGCCAACCCGGGACTAGCGGCCTGAGCTCCTACAATGAGCAGTTCTTC
CDR3aa: CASSQPGTSGLSSYNEQFF

j_gene: TRBJ2-1
d_gene: -
abundance: -
v_gene: TRBV9
CDR3nt: TGTGCCAGCAGCGTAAGTAGGGTCGGAGAGCAGTTCTTC
CDR3aa: CASSVSRVGEQFF

j_gene: TRBJ2-2
d_gene: TRBD1
abundance: -
v_gene: TRBV6-5
CDR3nt: TGTGCCAGCAGCTTCGGACAGGGGAACACCGGGGAGCTGTTTTTT
CDR3aa: CASSFGQGNTGELFF

j_gene: TRBJ1-1
d_gene: -
abundance: -
v_gene: TRBV11-2
CDR3nt: TGTGCCAGCAGCCCCCGGGACATCCAGAACACTGAAGCTTTCTTT
CDR3aa: CASSPRDIQNTEAFF

j_gene: TRBJ2-2
d_gene: -
abundance: -
v_gene: TRBV5-8
CDR3nt: TGTGCCAGCAGCTTGGGACGTCTATCTACCGGGGAGCTGTTTTTT
CDR3aa: CASSLGRLSTGELFF

j_gene: TRBJ2-7
d_gene: TRBD1
abundance: -
v_gene: TRBV11-2
CDR3nt: TGTGCCAGCACTTCTTTGGGACAGGGTCCCTACGAGCAGTACTTC
CDR3aa: CASTSLGQGPYEQYF